The subject of this entry is one T cell receptor beta chain. There is no known antigen for this receptor. Per-nucleotide qualities are absent, and no much larger clonotype sits a single base away. Library construction relied on the immunoSEQ multiplex PCR assay. TCR beta CDR3 sequencing was performed on DNA from the cultured, isolated CD4+ T cells. Per the authors' processing: Non-productive TCR sequences were removed and reads were trimmed to the CDR3 region, keeping CDR3s of at least 7 amino acids. Antigen-specific clonotypes were identified with the MANAFEST web app by comparing expansion in peptide wells against reference cultures. Positive clones required FDR<0.05 expansion versus reference and all other wells, odds ratio above 5, and frequency above 0.1% in two replicate wells. Clonotypes significantly expanded in SARS-CoV-2 spike wells and in at least one common cold coronavirus spike condition were defined as cross-reactive. Using the stringdist R package, CDR3 similarity was measured by Levenshtein distance, and unrooted trees were constructed with ape in R 3.6.1. TCRdb's version of the immuneACCESS table is confined to in-frame rearrangements and falls short of the full clone set. An unresolved V gene accounts for under half of the shortfall where checked; the remainder is of unknown origin. V, J and clone size are taken as reported in that table, and D and trimming were inferred from the DNA itself. The sample has roughly 25,000 clones on record, 69% of them singletons. The top ten clonotypes cover around 20% of the sample.

This record belongs to a study of vaccination effects on CD4 cells after COVID-19 (dated by TCRdb to the early 2020s). Study-level background: Participants received two doses of either the BNT162b2 or the mRNA-1273 mRNA SARS-CoV-2 vaccine. In a couple of convalescent patients, pre-vaccine samples were collected 16 days and one week ahead of the first dose, 142 and 148 days after COVID-19 diagnosis. SARS-CoV-2 spike-specific CD4+ TCR repertoires were compared before and after mRNA vaccination in COVID-19 convalescent patients and in infection-naive vaccine recipients. The full study included fewer than eleven COVID-19 convalescent patients and a handful of SARS-CoV-2-naive healthy vaccine recipients. Cultures from other donors in the study were sequenced with the Oncomine TCR Beta short-read assay on an Illumina iSeq 100.

The study at large found these results: Only a small number of convalescent patients were included, and no early post-infection timepoints were available, which limited the study. Clones induced by infection and clones induced by vaccination both contracted markedly at late timepoints after vaccination, which fits with T cell responses waning over time. For convalescent patients, new clones induced by the vaccine made up most of the post-vaccine spike-reactive repertoire, and these new clones were largely distinct from the clones induced by infection.

V and J lose 4 bases and 0 bases, and a span of 14 bases separates them. Reading the germline V gene gives CDR1 SGDLS and CDR2 YYNGEE. The CDR3 measures 16 amino acids from cysteine to phenylalanine. The sequence is cut down to CDR3 DNA, 48 bases in frame from base 1. In the ViraFEST assay, PBMC were stimulated with viral peptide pools, and TCR sequencing was then used to find antigen-specific CD4+ T cell clonotypes based on their expansion. After more than 9 days of culture, CD4+ T cells were isolated with the EasySep CD4+ T cell isolation kit. Convalescent patients had PCR-confirmed SARS-CoV-2 infection between March and December 2020, before Alpha, Beta and Delta variants emerged in the United States. Each well held 1.5 million to 2 million PBMC cultured in IMDM containing around 5% human AB serum, 10 IU/ml IL-2 and gentamicin, along with about 9.5 ug/ml peptides. Half of the culture medium was replaced with fresh IL-2-containing medium on days 3 and 7. Unless noted otherwise, every peptide stimulation condition was cultured in triplicate wells. Using Ficoll-Paque Plus gradient centrifugation, PBMC were separated from whole blood and then either used fresh or cryopreserved at -140C. The overlapping peptide pools covered the spike proteins of SARS-CoV-2 as well as those of the common cold coronaviruses HCoV-NL63, HCoV-OC43 and HCoV-229E. The QIAamp micro DNA kit was used to extract genomic DNA from the cultured CD4+ T cells.

The sequence derives from a human donor who had a prior SARS-CoV-2 infection. Sequenced here: CD4+ T cells from PBMCs cultured with SARS-CoV-2 spike peptides, sampled before COVID-19 vaccination. Reading the label with the study, this specimen's cell subset or site is: SARS-CoV-2 spike overlapping peptide pool stimulation. Recombination linked TRBV9 to TRBJ2-1, with the D gene possibly TRBD1 or TRBD2, each one fitting 6 bases. The DNA sequence follows: TGTGCCAGCAGCATTACCGGGGGCCCCTCCTACAATGAGCAGTTCTTC. Its translation is CASSITGGPSYNEQFF.